This T cell receptor beta chain was captured in a study of low-dose radiotherapy and immunotherapy resistance in tumors. Stated time point: before trial treatment. With 0 bases clipped from V and 2 bases from J, the junction kept 6 bases outside the gene matches. This CDR3 spans 16 amino acids. This clonotype was picked up many times. With TRAV- and TRBV-specific primers, first-strand cDNA was made, covering the alpha and beta chains. Both a constant-region primer and a V-primer adapter served to amplify TCRs across 15 to 25 PCR cycles. TCRdb independently ran MiXCR on the reads; one entry per CDR3 protein. This repertoire shows about 64,000 distinct CDR3 sequences, around 27% found once; its top ten account for about 7%.

This TCR derives from a male donor with rectosigmoid adenocarcinoma. The sample in question was PBMCs, obtained before treatment. The chain uses TRBV12-3 or TRBV12-4 and TRBJ2-5, with 7 bases lining up with TRBD2. CDR3 amino acids: CASSLAVAGAQETQYF. As DNA, the CDR3 is TGTGCCAGCAGTTTAGCGGTGGCGGGAGCGCAAGAGACCCAGTACTTC.